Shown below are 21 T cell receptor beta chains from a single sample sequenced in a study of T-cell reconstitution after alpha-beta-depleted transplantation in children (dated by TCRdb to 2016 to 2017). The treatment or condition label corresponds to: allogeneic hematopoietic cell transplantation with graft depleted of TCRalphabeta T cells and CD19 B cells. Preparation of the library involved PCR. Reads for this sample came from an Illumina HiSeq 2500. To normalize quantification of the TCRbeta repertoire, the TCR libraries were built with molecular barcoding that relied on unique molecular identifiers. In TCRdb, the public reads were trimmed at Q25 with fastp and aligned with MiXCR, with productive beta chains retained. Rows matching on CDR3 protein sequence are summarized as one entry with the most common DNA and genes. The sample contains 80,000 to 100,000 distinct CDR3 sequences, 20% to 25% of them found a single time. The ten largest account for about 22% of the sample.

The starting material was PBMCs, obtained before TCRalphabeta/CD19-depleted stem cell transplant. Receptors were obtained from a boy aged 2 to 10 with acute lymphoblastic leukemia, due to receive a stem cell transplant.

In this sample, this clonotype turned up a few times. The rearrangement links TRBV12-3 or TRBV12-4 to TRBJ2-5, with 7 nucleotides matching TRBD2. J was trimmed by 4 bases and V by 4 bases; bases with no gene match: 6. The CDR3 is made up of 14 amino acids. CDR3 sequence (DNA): TGTGCCAGCAGTTCGGGACTAACCTCAGAGACCCAGTACTTC. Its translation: CASSSGLTSETQYF.

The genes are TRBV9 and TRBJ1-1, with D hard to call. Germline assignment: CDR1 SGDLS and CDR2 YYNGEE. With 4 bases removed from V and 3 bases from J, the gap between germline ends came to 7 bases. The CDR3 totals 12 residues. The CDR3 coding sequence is TGTGCCAGCAGCCCCGGGTACACTGAAGCTTTCTTT. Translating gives CASSPGYTEAFF. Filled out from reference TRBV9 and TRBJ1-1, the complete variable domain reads DSGVTQTPKHLITATGQRVTLRCSPRSGDLSVYWYQQSLDQGLQFLIQYYNGEERAKGNILERFSAQQFPDLHSELNLSSLELGDSALYFCASSPGYTEAFFGQGTRLTVV.

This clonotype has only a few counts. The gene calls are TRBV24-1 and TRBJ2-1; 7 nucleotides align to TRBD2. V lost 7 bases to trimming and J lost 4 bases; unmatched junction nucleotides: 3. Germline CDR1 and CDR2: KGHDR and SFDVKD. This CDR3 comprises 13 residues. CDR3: CATRRAGYNEQFF. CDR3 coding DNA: TGTGCCACCAGGCGAGCGGGGTACAATGAGCAGTTCTTC.

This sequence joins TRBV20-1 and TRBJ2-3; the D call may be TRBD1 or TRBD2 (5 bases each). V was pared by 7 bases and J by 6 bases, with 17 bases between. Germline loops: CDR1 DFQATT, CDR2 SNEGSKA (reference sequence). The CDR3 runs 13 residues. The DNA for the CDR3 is TGCAGTGTTGCTGGGACCTTCACGGATACGCAGTATTTT. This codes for CSVAGTFTDTQYF.

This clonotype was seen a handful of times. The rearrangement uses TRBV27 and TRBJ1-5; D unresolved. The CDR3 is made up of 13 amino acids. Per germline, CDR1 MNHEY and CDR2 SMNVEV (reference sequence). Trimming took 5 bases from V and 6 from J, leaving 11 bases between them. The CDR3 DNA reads TGTGCCAGCAGTCCTTCTAGTGGTCAGCCCCAGCATTTT. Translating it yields CASSPSSGQPQHF.

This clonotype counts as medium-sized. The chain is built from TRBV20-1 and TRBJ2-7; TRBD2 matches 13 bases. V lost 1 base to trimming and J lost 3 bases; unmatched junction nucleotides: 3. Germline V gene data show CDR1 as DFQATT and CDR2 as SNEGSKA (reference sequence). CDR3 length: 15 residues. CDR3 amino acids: CSARVRTSGSYEQYF. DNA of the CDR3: TGCAGTGCTAGAGTCCGGACTAGCGGGAGCTACGAGCAGTACTTC.

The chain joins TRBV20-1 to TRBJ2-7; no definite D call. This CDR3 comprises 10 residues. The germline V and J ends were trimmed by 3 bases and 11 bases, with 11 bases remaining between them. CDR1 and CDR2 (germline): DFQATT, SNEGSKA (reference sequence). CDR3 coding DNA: TGCAGTGCTAGCCGAACTTTGGAGTACTTC. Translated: CSASRTLEYF.

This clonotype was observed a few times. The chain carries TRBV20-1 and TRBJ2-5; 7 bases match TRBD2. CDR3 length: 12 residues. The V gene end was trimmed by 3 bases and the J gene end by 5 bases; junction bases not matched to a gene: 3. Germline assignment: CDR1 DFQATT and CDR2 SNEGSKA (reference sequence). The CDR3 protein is CSARKGGETQYF. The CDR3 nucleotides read TGCAGTGCTAGGAAGGGAGGGGAGACCCAGTACTTC.

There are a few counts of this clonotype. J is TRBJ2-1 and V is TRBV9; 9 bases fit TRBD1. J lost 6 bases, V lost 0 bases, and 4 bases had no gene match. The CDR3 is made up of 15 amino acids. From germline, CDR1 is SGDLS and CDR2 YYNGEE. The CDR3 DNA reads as TGTGCCAGCAGCGTAGGGGTGACAGGGGGCAATGAGCAGTTCTTC. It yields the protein CASSVGVTGGNEQFF.

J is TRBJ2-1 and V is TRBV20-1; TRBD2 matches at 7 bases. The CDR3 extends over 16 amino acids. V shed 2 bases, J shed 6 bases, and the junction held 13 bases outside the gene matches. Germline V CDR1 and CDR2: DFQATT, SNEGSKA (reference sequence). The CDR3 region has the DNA TGCAGTGCTAGACCTGTCCGGCTAGCGGAGTCCAATGAGCAGTTCTTC. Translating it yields CSARPVRLAESNEQFF.

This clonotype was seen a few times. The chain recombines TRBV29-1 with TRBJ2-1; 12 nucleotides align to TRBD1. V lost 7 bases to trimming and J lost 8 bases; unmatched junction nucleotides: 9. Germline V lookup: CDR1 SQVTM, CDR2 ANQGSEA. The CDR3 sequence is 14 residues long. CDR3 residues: CSARGQGAWDEQFF. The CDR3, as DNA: TGCAGCGCCCGGGGACAGGGGGCATGGGATGAGCAGTTCTTC.

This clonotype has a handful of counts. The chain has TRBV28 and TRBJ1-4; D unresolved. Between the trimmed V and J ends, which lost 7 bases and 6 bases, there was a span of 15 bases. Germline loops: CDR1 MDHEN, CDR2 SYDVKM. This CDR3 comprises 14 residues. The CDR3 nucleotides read TGTGCCAGCACCCCAGCGGGTCTGTATGAAAAACTGTTTTTT. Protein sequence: CASTPAGLYEKLFF.

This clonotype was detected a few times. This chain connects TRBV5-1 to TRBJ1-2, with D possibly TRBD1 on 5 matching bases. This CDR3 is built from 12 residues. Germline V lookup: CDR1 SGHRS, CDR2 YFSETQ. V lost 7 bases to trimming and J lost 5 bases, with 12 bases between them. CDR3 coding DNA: TGCGCCAGCGGCGAAGGGGATTATGGCTACACCTTC. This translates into CASGEGDYGYTF.

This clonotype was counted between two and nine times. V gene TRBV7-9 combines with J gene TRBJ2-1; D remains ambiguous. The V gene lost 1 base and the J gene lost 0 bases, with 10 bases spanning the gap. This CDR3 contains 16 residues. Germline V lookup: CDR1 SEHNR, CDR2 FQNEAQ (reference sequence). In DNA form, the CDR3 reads TGTGCCAGCAGCTTAGATTCCTCGAGCTCCTACAATGAGCAGTTCTTC. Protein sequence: CASSLDSSSSYNEQFF.

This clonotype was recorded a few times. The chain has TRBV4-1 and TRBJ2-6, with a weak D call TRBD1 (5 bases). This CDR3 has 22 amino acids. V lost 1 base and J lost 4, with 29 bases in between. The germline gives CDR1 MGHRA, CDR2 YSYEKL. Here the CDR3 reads CASSQAQGVRQTLDPGANVLTF. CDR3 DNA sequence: TGCGCCAGCAGCCAAGCGCAGGGCGTACGACAGACCCTTGATCCCGGGGCCAACGTCCTGACTTTC.

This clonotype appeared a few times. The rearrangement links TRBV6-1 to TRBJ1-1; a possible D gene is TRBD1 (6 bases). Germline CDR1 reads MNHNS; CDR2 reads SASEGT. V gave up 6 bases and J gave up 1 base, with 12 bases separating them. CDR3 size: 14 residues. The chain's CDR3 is CASSTRGGNTEAFF. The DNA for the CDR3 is TGTGCCAGCAGCACCAGGGGAGGGAACACTGAAGCTTTCTTT.

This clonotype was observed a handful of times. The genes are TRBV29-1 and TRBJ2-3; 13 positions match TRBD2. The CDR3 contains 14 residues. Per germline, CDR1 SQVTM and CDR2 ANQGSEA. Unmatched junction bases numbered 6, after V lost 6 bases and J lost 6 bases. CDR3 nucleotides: TGCAGCGTCGGGACTAGCGGGATTAGTGATACGCAGTATTTT. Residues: CSVGTSGISDTQYF.

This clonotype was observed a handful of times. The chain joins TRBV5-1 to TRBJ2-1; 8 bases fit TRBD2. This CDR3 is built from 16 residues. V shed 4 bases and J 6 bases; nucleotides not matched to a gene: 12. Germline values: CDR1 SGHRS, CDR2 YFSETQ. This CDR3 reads CASSRPGTSNINEQFF. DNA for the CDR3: TGCGCCAGCAGCCGCCCCGGGACTAGTAATATCAATGAGCAGTTCTTC.

The CDR3 coding sequence is TGCGCCAGCAGCCAAGATGTAGCGGGAGAGGTAGATGAGCAGTTCTTC. It specifies CASSQDVAGEVDEQFF. This rearrangement joins TRBV4-3 to TRBJ2-1, with 9 bases identical to TRBD2. Germline lookup yields CDR1 LGHNA and CDR2 YSLEER. J gave up 8 bases and V 0 bases, and 8 bases lay outside the gene matches. This CDR3 region has 16 residues.

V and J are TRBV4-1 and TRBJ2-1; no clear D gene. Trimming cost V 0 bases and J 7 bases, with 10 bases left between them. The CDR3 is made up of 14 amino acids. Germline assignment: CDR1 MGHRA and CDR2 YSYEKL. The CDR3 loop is CASSQESQANEQFF. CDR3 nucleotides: TGCGCCAGCAGCCAAGAAAGCCAAGCTAATGAGCAGTTCTTC.

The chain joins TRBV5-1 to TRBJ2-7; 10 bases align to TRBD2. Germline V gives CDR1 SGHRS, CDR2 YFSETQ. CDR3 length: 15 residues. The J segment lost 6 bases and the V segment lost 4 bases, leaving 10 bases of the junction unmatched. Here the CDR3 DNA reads TGCGCCAGCAGCAAGGACGGACTAGCGGAGGGCGAGCAGTACTTC. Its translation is CASSKDGLAEGEQYF.